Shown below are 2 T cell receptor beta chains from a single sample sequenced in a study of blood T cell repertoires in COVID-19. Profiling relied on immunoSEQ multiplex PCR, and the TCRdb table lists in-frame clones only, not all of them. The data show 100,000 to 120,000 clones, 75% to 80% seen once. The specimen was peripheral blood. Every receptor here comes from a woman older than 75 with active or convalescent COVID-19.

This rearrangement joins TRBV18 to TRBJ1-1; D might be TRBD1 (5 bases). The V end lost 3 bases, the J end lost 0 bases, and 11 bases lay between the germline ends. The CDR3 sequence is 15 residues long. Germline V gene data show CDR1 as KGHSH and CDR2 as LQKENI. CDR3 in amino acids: CASSPYQGLNTEAFF. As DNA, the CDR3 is TGTGCCAGCTCACCTTATCAGGGTTTGAACACTGAAGCTTTCTTT.

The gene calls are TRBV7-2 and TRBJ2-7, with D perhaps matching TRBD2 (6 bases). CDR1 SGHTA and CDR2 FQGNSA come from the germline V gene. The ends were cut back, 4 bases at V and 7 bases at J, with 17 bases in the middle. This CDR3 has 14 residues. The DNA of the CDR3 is TGTGCCAGCAGCTCCGGACCGGGAGTGGGGGAGCAGTACTTC. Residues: CASSSGPGVGEQYF.